This T cell receptor (beta chain) was captured in a study of T cells in Graves' hyperthyroidism and ophthalmopathy. TCR beta CDR3 regions were amplified from RNA. First-round RT-PCR targeting the TCR CDR3 was performed with the HTBI primer set. MiXCR, run by TCRdb on the multiplex PCR reads, gives a single entry per CDR3 protein. The profile shows around 380,000 distinct CDR3 sequences, 13% of them singletons. Germline assignment: CDR1 SNHLY and CDR2 FYNNEI. The CDR3 runs to 13 residues. The trim removed 6 bases at V and 7 bases at J, leaving 5 bases unmatched. This clonotype was detected ten times or more.

The sample taken for sequencing was blood. The V gene is TRBV2, the J gene TRBJ1-5; 8 nucleotides line up with TRBD1. The sequence came from a man aged 25-45 years with Graves' hyperthyroidism that later progressed to Graves' ophthalmopathy. CDR3: CASSQGAGQPQHF. Written as DNA, the CDR3 is TGTGCCAGCAGCCAGGGGGCTGGACAGCCCCAGCATTTT.